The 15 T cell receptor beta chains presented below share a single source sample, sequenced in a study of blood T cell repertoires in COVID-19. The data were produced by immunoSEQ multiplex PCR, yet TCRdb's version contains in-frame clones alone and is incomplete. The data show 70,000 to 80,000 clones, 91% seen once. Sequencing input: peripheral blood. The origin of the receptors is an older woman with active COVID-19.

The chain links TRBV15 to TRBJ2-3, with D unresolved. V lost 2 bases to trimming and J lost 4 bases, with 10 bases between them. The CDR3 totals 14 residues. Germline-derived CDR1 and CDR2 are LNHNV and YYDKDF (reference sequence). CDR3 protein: CATSRPERADTQYF. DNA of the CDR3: TGTGCCACCAGCAGACCCGAGAGAGCAGATACGCAGTATTTT.

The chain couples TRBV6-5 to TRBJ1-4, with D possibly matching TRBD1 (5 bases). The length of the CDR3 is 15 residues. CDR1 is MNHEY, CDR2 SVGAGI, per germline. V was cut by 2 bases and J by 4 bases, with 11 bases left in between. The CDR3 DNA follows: TGTGCCAGCAGTTACGGGACGGGGGGTAATGAAAAACTGTTTTTT. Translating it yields CASSYGTGGNEKLFF.

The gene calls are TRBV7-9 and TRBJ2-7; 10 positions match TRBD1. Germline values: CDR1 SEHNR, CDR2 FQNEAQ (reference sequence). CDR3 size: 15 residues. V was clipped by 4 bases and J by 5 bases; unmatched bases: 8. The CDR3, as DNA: TGTGCCAGCAGCTGGGGACAGGGGAGTGAGGACGAGCAGTACTTC. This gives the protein CASSWGQGSEDEQYF. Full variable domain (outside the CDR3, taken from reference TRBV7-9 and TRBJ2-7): DTGVSQNPRHKITKRGQNVTFRCDPISEHNRLYWYRQTLGQGPEFLTYFQNEAQLEKSRLLSDRFSAERPKGSFSTLEIQRTEQGDSAMYLCASSWGQGSEDEQYFGPGTRLTVT.

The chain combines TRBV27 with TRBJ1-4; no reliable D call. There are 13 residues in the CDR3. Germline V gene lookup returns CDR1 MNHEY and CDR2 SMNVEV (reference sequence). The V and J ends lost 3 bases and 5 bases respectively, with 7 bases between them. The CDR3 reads CASSLVRNEKLFF. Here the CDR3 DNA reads TGTGCCAGCAGTTTGGTGAGGAATGAAAAACTGTTTTTT.

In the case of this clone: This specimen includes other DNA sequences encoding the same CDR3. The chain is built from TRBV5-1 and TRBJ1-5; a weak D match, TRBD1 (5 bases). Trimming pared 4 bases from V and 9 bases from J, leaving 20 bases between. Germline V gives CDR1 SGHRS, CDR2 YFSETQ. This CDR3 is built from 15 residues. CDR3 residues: CASSQTGGAGGPQHF. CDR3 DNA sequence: TGCGCCAGCAGCCAGACCGGGGGTGCGGGGGGGCCCCAGCATTTT.

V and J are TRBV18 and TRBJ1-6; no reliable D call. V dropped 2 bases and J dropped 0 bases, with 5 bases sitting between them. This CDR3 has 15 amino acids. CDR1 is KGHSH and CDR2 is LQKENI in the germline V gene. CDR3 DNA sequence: TGTGCCAGCTCACCATCGAGCTCCTATAATTCACCCCTCCACTTT. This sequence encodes CASSPSSSYNSPLHF.

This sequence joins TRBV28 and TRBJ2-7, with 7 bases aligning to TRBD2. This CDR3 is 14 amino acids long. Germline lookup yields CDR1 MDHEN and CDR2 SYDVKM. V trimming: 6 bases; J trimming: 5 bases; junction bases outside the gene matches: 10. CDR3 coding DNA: TGTGCCAGCAGCTGGGGCGGGAGTAACGACGAGCAGTACTTC. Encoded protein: CASSWGGSNDEQYF.

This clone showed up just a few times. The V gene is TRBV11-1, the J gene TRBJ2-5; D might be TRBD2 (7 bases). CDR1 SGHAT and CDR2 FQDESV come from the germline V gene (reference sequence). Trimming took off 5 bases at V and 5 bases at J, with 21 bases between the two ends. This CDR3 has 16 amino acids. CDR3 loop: CASSRNRGRAEETQYF. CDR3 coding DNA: TGTGCCAGCAGCCGTAATAGGGGGAGGGCCGAGGAGACCCAGTACTTC. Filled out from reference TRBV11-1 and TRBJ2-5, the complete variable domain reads EAEVAQSPRYKITEKSQAVAFWCDPISGHATLYWYRQILGQGPELLVQFQDESVVDDSQLPKDRFSAERLKGVDSTLKIQPAELGDSAMYLCASSRNRGRAEETQYFGPGTRLLVL.

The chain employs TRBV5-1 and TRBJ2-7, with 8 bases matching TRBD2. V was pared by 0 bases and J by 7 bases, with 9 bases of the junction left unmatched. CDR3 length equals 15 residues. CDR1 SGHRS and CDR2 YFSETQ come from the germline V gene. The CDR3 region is CASSLETGGPSEQYF. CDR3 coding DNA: TGCGCCAGCAGCTTGGAAACGGGAGGGCCTAGTGAGCAGTACTTC.

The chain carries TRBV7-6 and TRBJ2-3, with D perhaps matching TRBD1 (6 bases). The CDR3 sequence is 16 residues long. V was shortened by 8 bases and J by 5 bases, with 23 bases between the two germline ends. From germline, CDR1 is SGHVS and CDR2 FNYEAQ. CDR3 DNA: TGTGCCAGCGGGGGCGTGGTGAGGACTGGCCAAGATACGCAGTATTTT. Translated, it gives CASGGVVRTGQDTQYF. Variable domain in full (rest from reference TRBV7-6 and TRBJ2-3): GAGVSQSPRYKVTKRGQDVALRCDPISGHVSLYWYRQALGQGPEFLTYFNYEAQQDKSGLPNDRFSAERPEGSISTLTIQRTEQRDSAMYRCASGGVVRTGQDTQYFGPGTRLTVL.

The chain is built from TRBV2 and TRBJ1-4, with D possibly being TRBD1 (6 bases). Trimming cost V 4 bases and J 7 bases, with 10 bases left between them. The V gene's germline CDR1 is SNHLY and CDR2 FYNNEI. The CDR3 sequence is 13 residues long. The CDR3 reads CASSGGQGEKLFF. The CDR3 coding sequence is TGTGCCAGCAGTGGGGGGCAGGGTGAAAAACTGTTTTTT.

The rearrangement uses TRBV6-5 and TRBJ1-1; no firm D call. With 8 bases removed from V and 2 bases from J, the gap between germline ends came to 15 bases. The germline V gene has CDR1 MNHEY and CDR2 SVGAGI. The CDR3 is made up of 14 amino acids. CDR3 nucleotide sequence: TGTGCCAGCGGTAGCGGATTAATTAACACTGAAGCTTTCTTT. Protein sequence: CASGSGLINTEAFF.

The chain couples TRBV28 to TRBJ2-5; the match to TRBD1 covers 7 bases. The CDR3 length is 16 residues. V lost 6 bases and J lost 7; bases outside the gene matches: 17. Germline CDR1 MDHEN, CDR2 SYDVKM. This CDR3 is CASSPVGNRGFGTQYF. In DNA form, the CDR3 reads TGTGCCAGCAGCCCAGTTGGAAACAGGGGCTTCGGGACCCAGTACTTC.

CDR3 region: CAWSPGTGNNEQFF. CDR3 DNA: TGTGCCTGGAGCCCCGGGACTGGGAACAATGAGCAGTTCTTC. The chain has TRBV30 and TRBJ2-1; a weak D match, TRBD2 (6 bases). V gave up 3 bases and J gave up 5 bases, with 14 bases separating them. CDR3 size: 14 residues. CDR1 GTSNPN and CDR2 SVGIG come from the germline V gene (reference sequence).

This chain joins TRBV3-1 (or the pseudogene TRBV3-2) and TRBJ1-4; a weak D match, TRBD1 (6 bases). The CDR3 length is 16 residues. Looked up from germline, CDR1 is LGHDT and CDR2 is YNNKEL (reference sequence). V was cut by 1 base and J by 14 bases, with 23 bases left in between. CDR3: CASSQAARGSGEGLFF. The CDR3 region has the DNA TGTGCCAGCAGCCAAGCCGCCAGGGGTTCCGGGGAGGGGCTGTTTTTT.